A single sample is the source of the 30 T cell receptor beta chains below, sequenced in a study of response to subunit inactivated influenza vaccine. TCRdb re-called the RT-PCR reads with MiXCR, one entry per CDR3 protein. The repertoire includes about 700,000 distinct CDR3 sequences, 15% to 18% of them detected once, and under 14% sits in the top ten. The sequencing here drew on PBMCs from blood, taken 11 to 12 days after vaccination. The receptors were gathered from a man in his fifties or sixties who received an inactivated influenza vaccine.

This sequence joins TRBV7-6 and TRBJ2-5; D is uncertain. Germline assignment: CDR1 SGHVS and CDR2 FNYEAQ. V shed 6 bases and J shed 5 bases, with 13 bases lying between them. The CDR3 is 13 amino acids. CDR3 loop: CASSSFGGETQYF. The CDR3 bases are TGTGCCAGCAGTAGCTTCGGTGGCGAGACCCAGTACTTC.

V is TRBV20-1 and J is TRBJ1-1; perhaps TRBD1 as D (5 bases). Trimming stripped 0 bases from V and 5 bases from J, with 16 bases between. This CDR3 has 15 amino acids. Germline loops: CDR1 DFQATT, CDR2 SNEGSKA (reference sequence). CDR3 region: CSARDRWQGRTEAFF. CDR3 DNA: TGCAGTGCTAGAGATCGTTGGCAGGGTCGTACTGAAGCTTTCTTT.

This chain uses TRBV6-1 with TRBJ1-3, with 7 positions matching TRBD1. The CDR3 has 14 amino acids. Trimming removed 10 bases from V and 4 bases from J; junction bases left unmatched: 10. The germline CDR1 and CDR2 sequences are MNHNS and SASEGT. The CDR3 DNA follows: TGTGCCACCCACAGGGGCTTCGCCGGAAACACCATATATTTT. Amino acid sequence: CATHRGFAGNTIYF.

This clonotype was counted between two and nine times. The chain employs TRBV30 and TRBJ2-7; D is unresolved. Looked up from germline, CDR1 is GTSNPN and CDR2 is SVGIG (reference sequence). With 5 bases removed from V and 2 bases from J, the gap between germline ends came to 10 bases. The CDR3 is 12 residues long. This CDR3 is CAWGGEPYEQYF. Written as DNA, the CDR3 is TGTGCCTGGGGTGGAGAACCCTACGAGCAGTACTTC.

This clonotype was found a few times. V and J are TRBV7-2 and TRBJ2-3, with D uncertain. Germline-derived CDR1 and CDR2 are SGHTA and FQGNSA. This CDR3 has 13 amino acids. The V end was cut by 3 bases, the J end by 3 bases, with 7 bases between. DNA for the CDR3: TGTGCCAGCAGCTTCTGGGAAACAGATACGCAGTATTTT. This encodes CASSFWETDTQYF.

This clonotype was detected a few times. CDR3 DNA: TGTGCCAGCAGTTTTGTGTTGCGGACAGTTCATAATTCACCCCTCCACTTT. Translating it yields CASSFVLRTVHNSPLHF. The chain is built from TRBV12-3 or TRBV12-4 and TRBJ1-6; possibly TRBD1 for D (6 bases). This CDR3 has 17 residues. Trimming shortened V by 3 bases and J by 5 bases, and 17 bases separated the two germline ends.

This clonotype has only a few counts. The genes are TRBV3-1 and TRBJ2-7; TRBD2 aligns across 13 bases. Germline V gene sequence: CDR1 LGHDT, CDR2 YNNKEL (reference sequence). The CDR3 spans 20 residues. The trim removed 4 bases at V and 2 bases at J, leaving 17 bases unmatched. The CDR3 loop reads CASSPALTSGGPPRTYEQYF. CDR3 nucleotides: TGTGCCAGCAGCCCCGCATTGACTAGCGGGGGGCCCCCACGAACCTACGAGCAGTACTTC.

The J gene is TRBJ2-1, the V gene TRBV7-9; D not resolved. The V end was cut by 4 bases, the J end by 5 bases, with 12 bases between. Germline CDR1 and CDR2: SEHNR and FQNEAQ (reference sequence). This CDR3 is 14 amino acids long. This chain's CDR3 is CASSSQAANNEQFF. CDR3 in DNA: TGTGCCAGCAGCTCCCAAGCAGCGAACAATGAGCAGTTCTTC.

This clonotype was detected only a few times. This chain joins TRBV20-1 and TRBJ2-3; the match to TRBD2 covers 8 bases. J gave up 7 bases and V 3 bases, and 9 bases lay outside the gene matches. The CDR3 is 14 amino acids. Germline V gene sequence: CDR1 DFQATT, CDR2 SNEGSKA (reference sequence). The CDR3 region has the DNA TGCAGTGCTAGGGATGACGGCGGGGGGAATACGCAGTATTTT. It specifies CSARDDGGGNTQYF.

The V and J genes are TRBV6-1 and TRBJ2-1; TRBD2 matches 8 bases. The CDR3 is 15 residues long. The trim removed 6 bases at V and 3 bases at J, leaving 7 bases unmatched. Germline lookup yields CDR1 MNHNS and CDR2 SASEGT. DNA for the CDR3: TGTGCCAGCAGCATACTAAGCGGGAGCTACAATGAGCAGTTCTTC. Translated: CASSILSGSYNEQFF.

The chain combines TRBV6-2 or TRBV6-3 with TRBJ2-6, with TRBD2 as a possible D gene (5 bases). The CDR3 is 17 amino acids. Germline V gives CDR1 MNHEY, CDR2 SVGEGT. Trimming shortened V by 2 bases and J by 0 bases, and 11 bases separated the two germline ends. In DNA form, the CDR3 reads TGTGCCAGCAGTTACGAGCGACTAAGCTCTGGGGCCAACGTCCTGACTTTC. Protein sequence: CASSYERLSSGANVLTF.

This clonotype occurred a few times. The rearrangement links TRBV6-1 to TRBJ2-5, with a possible D match to TRBD1 (6 bases). Germline V CDR1 and CDR2: MNHNS, SASEGT. V lost 6 bases to trimming and J lost 4 bases, with 21 bases between them. This CDR3 comprises 16 residues. CDR3 in DNA: TGTGCCAGCAGCCAGATCTTCAGGGGTGGAAGAGAGACCCAGTACTTC. Translation gives CASSQIFRGGRETQYF.

This rearrangement joins TRBV27 to TRBJ2-2; D unclear. The germline gives CDR1 MNHEY, CDR2 SMNVEV (reference sequence). V was pared by 6 bases and J by 2 bases, with 13 bases between. The CDR3 is 15 residues long. The chain's CDR3 is CASSRGPINTGELFF. The CDR3 nucleotides are TGTGCCAGCAGCCGCGGACCGATAAACACCGGGGAGCTGTTTTTT.

The V gene is TRBV10-3, the J gene TRBJ2-3; the match to TRBD2 covers 7 bases. Germline lookup yields CDR1 ENHRY and CDR2 SYGVKD. The CDR3 is made up of 12 amino acids. V lost 10 bases, J lost 4 bases, and 5 bases stayed unmatched. CDR3 region: CATGGSADTQYF. The CDR3 bases are TGTGCCACCGGGGGGTCGGCAGATACGCAGTATTTT.

The chain carries TRBV7-8 and TRBJ2-5, with 7 bases lining up with TRBD1. The V gene end was trimmed by 1 base and the J gene end by 2 bases; junction bases not matched to a gene: 10. The CDR3 loop spans 17 amino acids. Germline-derived CDR1 and CDR2 are SGHVS and FQNEAQ. CDR3 in amino acids: CASSLVFVGQIQETQYF. CDR3 nucleotide sequence: TGTGCCAGCAGCTTAGTTTTTGTGGGACAGATACAAGAGACCCAGTACTTC. Looking up the rest from reference TRBV7-8 and TRBJ2-5 gives the full variable domain: GAGVSQSPRYKVAKRGQDVALRCDPISGHVSLFWYQQALGQGPEFLTYFQNEAQLDKSGLPSDRFFAERPEGSVSTLKIQRTQQEDSAVYLCASSLVFVGQIQETQYFGPGTRLLVL.

The V call is TRBV12-3 or TRBV12-4, the J call TRBJ1-5, with D uncertain. The V and J ends lost 6 bases and 7 bases respectively, with 16 bases between them. The CDR3 loop spans 14 amino acids. The CDR3 reads CASSRVTGTQPQHF. The CDR3 DNA is TGTGCCAGCAGCCGCGTGACGGGAACCCAGCCCCAGCATTTT.

The gene calls are TRBV6-2 or TRBV6-3 and TRBJ2-1; 10 bases are a match to TRBD2. Germline V gene sequence: CDR1 MNHEY, CDR2 SVGEGT. After removal of 1 base from V and 10 bases from J, the junction contained 16 bases not matched to a gene. The CDR3 spans 18 residues. The CDR3 protein is CASSYWLAGASSPGEQFF. In DNA, the CDR3 is TGTGCCAGCAGTTACTGGCTAGCGGGGGCCTCGTCGCCAGGGGAGCAGTTCTTC.

In this sample, this clonotype turned up a few times. V gene TRBV6-1 combines with J gene TRBJ2-5; TRBD2 is a possible D gene (6 bases). The CDR3 has 14 residues. Trimming pared 3 bases from V and 7 bases from J, leaving 15 bases between. Per germline, CDR1 MNHNS and CDR2 SASEGT. This CDR3 is CASSDGTSRGTQYF. CDR3 sequence (DNA): TGTGCCAGCAGTGATGGGACTTCGAGAGGGACCCAGTACTTC.

This clonotype was found a few times. The rearrangement links TRBV12-3 or TRBV12-4 to TRBJ2-1, with 13 bases identical to TRBD2. The V gene end was trimmed by 6 bases and the J gene end by 0 bases; junction bases not matched to a gene: 8. The CDR3 consists of 18 residues. The CDR3 region is CASRTSGGPPSSYNEQFF. CDR3 nucleotide sequence: TGTGCCAGCAGGACTAGCGGGGGGCCACCGAGCTCCTACAATGAGCAGTTCTTC.

This clonotype was found a few times. CDR3 DNA: TGTGCCAGCAGCTTATACAGGGGGTATGAGCAGTTCTTC. Its translation: CASSLYRGYEQFF. This chain joins TRBV5-6 and TRBJ2-1, with 8 bases matching TRBD1. The germline gives CDR1 SGHDT, CDR2 YYEEEE. V shed 2 bases and J 8 bases; nucleotides not matched to a gene: 3. This CDR3 region has 13 residues.

This clonotype turned up a few times. The genes are TRBV5-1 and TRBJ1-3; no reliable D call. Per the germline V gene, CDR1 is SGHRS and CDR2 is YFSETQ. The CDR3 is 17 amino acids. Deletions cut 0 bases from V and 0 bases from J, with 13 bases between. As DNA, the CDR3 is TGCGCCAGCAGCTTGGCCAGAGGCGGCAGCTCTGGAAACACCATATATTTT. It codes for CASSLARGGSSGNTIYF.

There are a few counts of this clonotype. One end of the junction fails to match germline, which may point to a read error. The CDR3 DNA reads TGTGCCAGCACTTTAGGGGGGCCCTGGGAGACCCAGTACTTC. Protein: CASTLGGPWETQYF. The chain combines TRBV28 with TRBJ2-5; D is perhaps TRBD1 or TRBD2 (6 bases each). This CDR3 comprises 14 residues. Germline-derived CDR1 and CDR2 are MDHEN and SYDVKM.

This clonotype occurred a few times. This rearrangement joins TRBV12-3 or TRBV12-4 to TRBJ2-4; TRBD1 matches at 10 bases. With V trimmed by 4 bases and J by 3 bases, 12 bases remained unmatched. This CDR3 spans 18 amino acids. CDR3: CASSWAFGTGDGKNIQYF. The CDR3 DNA sequence: TGTGCCAGCAGTTGGGCATTTGGGACAGGGGACGGCAAAAACATTCAGTACTTC.

The rearrangement links TRBV11-2 to TRBJ2-2; 8 nucleotides line up with TRBD1. The CDR3 is 18 residues long. CDR1 SGHAT and CDR2 FQNNGV come from the germline V gene. V lost 6 bases, J lost 4 bases, and 16 bases stayed unmatched. CDR3 residues: CASRPRTGWVKGTGELFF. CDR3 nucleotide sequence: TGTGCCAGCAGACCCCGGACAGGGTGGGTTAAGGGCACCGGGGAGCTGTTTTTT.

This clonotype has more than one count but fewer than ten. The chain links TRBV4-2 to TRBJ2-7; D may be TRBD2 (5 bases). The V gene's germline CDR1 is LGHNA and CDR2 YNFKEQ. This CDR3 has 16 residues. Trimming cost V 4 bases and J 1 base, with 17 bases left between them. CDR3 nucleotide sequence: TGTGCCAGCAGCCCCTGGCGGGCAGTTAATTCCTACGAGCAGTACTTC. It translates to CASSPWRAVNSYEQYF.

V usage is TRBV7-9 and J usage is TRBJ2-7, with D tentatively TRBD2 (5 bases). From germline, CDR1 is SEHNR and CDR2 FQNEAQ (reference sequence). The V end lost 3 bases, the J end lost 2 bases, and 11 bases lay between the germline ends. This CDR3 is built from 14 residues. The CDR3 is CASSLLAQTYEQYF. DNA for the CDR3: TGTGCCAGCAGCTTGCTAGCTCAAACCTACGAGCAGTACTTC.

This clonotype was counted between two and nine times. The chain links TRBV7-8 to TRBJ2-7, with 11 bases lining up with TRBD2. J was trimmed by 2 bases and V by 6 bases; bases with no gene match: 15. This CDR3 comprises 18 residues. Per the germline V gene, CDR1 is SGHVS and CDR2 is FQNEAQ. CDR3 region: CASSTTSGRTPRTYEQYF. The CDR3 nucleotides are TGTGCCAGCAGTACCACTAGCGGGAGAACTCCACGAACCTACGAGCAGTACTTC.

This clonotype was picked up a small number of times. V gene TRBV12-3 or TRBV12-4 combines with J gene TRBJ2-5, with 12 bases matching TRBD2. The CDR3 runs to 17 residues. The V segment lost 3 bases and the J segment 4 bases; nucleotides outside the gene matches: 9. The CDR3 here is CASSLASGGALGETQYF. The CDR3 bases are TGTGCCAGCAGTTTGGCTAGCGGGGGGGCCCTGGGAGAGACCCAGTACTTC.

The chain couples TRBV6-1 to TRBJ1-2, with D hard to call. The V and J ends lost 3 bases and 4 bases respectively, with 9 bases between them. Germline V gene sequence: CDR1 MNHNS, CDR2 SASEGT. This CDR3 is built from 13 residues. The CDR3 here is CASSDGPSYGYTF. In DNA, the CDR3 is TGTGCCAGCAGTGACGGGCCATCCTATGGCTACACCTTC.

This clonotype was recorded at least ten times. V is TRBV18 and J is TRBJ2-3; maybe TRBD2 (6 bases). Germline V gives CDR1 KGHSH, CDR2 LQKENI. Trimming stripped 5 bases from V and 7 bases from J, with 22 bases between. CDR3 length: 16 residues. The CDR3 loop reads CASSELDTTAGYTQYF. CDR3 bases: TGTGCCAGCTCAGAATTAGATACTACGGCGGGATATACGCAGTATTTT.